The 17 T cell receptor beta chains given below trace back to one sample, sequenced in a study of blood T cell repertoires in COVID-19 (dated by TCRdb to 2018 to 2020). The library came from the immunoSEQ multiplex PCR assay. Drawn from immuneACCESS, this table holds only the in-frame rearrangements with V and J called that TCRdb kept. Clones are partly lost; checked studies trace under half to an unresolved V gene and leave the rest unexplained. Across this sample there are 71,000 or so clones, with more than 75% seen only once. Approximately 8% of the sample lies in the top ten. The sample was peripheral blood. The source of these receptors is a man in his fifties with active COVID-19.

The genes are TRBV6-2 or TRBV6-3 and TRBJ2-2; 9 nucleotides match TRBD1. V shed 7 bases, J shed 5 bases, and the junction held 11 bases outside the gene matches. This CDR3 region has 16 residues. Germline V gives CDR1 MNHEY, CDR2 SVGEGT. CDR3 sequence (DNA): TGTGCCAGCACCCCTCAGGGACAGGGCTTTACCGGGGAGCTGTTTTTT. This codes for CASTPQGQGFTGELFF.

The V gene is TRBV5-6, the J gene TRBJ2-7, with TRBD1 matching 9 bases. J gave up 5 bases and V 4 bases, and 13 bases lay outside the gene matches. The CDR3 consists of 16 residues. CDR1 is SGHDT and CDR2 is YYEEEE in the germline V gene. The CDR3 nucleotides are TGTGCCAGCAGCCAGGTTGGGGGACAGGGCGGGCACGAGCAGTACTTC. Its translation: CASSQVGGQGGHEQYF.

The chain links TRBV28 to TRBJ1-2; 7 bases agree with TRBD1. The germline CDR1 and CDR2 sequences are MDHEN and SYDVKM. J was trimmed by 11 bases and V by 7 bases; bases with no gene match: 13. CDR3 length: 13 residues. The CDR3 spells CASTLPMTGFYTF. As DNA, the CDR3 is TGTGCCAGCACCCTCCCCATGACAGGGTTTTACACCTTC.

This sequence joins TRBV5-1 and TRBJ2-7; TRBD2 matches 14 bases. This CDR3 is 16 amino acids long. The V segment lost 3 bases and the J segment 7 bases; nucleotides outside the gene matches: 9. In germline, CDR1 is SGHRS, CDR2 YFSETQ. CDR3 amino acids: CASSSGLAGDREEQYF. The CDR3 nucleotides read TGCGCCAGCAGCTCGGGACTAGCGGGGGACCGGGAAGAGCAGTACTTC.

The CDR3 DNA follows: TGCAGCTATACCGGGACAGGGGAGACCTACAATGAGCAGTTCTTC. This sequence encodes CSYTGTGETYNEQFF. The chain has TRBV29-1 and TRBJ2-1; 10 nucleotides match TRBD1. The CDR3 has 15 amino acids. J gave up 2 bases and V 8 bases, and 9 bases lay outside the gene matches. Germline V gene sequence: CDR1 SQVTM, CDR2 ANQGSEA.

This chain uses TRBV7-2 with TRBJ1-5, with D perhaps matching TRBD1 (5 bases). Trimming pared 2 bases from V and 4 bases from J, leaving 21 bases between. Germline V gives CDR1 SGHTA, CDR2 FQGNSA. The CDR3 is 18 residues long. The CDR3 is CASSLTGRKGLSNQPQHF. The CDR3, as DNA: TGTGCCAGCAGCTTAACCGGCAGGAAGGGACTCTCTAATCAGCCCCAGCATTTT.

CDR3 coding DNA: TGTGCCAGCAGCTCCGTAGCGGGAGGGTTGACAGATACGCAGTATTTT. Amino acids: CASSSVAGGLTDTQYF. V gene TRBV5-4 combines with J gene TRBJ2-3; 11 positions match TRBD2. The CDR3 runs to 16 residues. V dropped 3 bases and J dropped 3; count of bases not matched to a gene: 6. Germline V CDR1 and CDR2: SGHNT, YYREEE (reference sequence).

This clone has a single count. J is TRBJ1-1 and V is TRBV28; 7 nucleotides align to TRBD1. The junction had 7 bases not matched to a gene; V was cut back by 6 bases and J by 3 bases. Germline values: CDR1 MDHEN, CDR2 SYDVKM. The CDR3 covers 14 residues. The CDR3 region has the DNA TGTGCCAGCAGCCGAGGGGGCGGATACACTGAAGCTTTCTTT. This translates into CASSRGGGYTEAFF.

This clone has a handful of counts. V gene TRBV19 combines with J gene TRBJ1-6, with D possibly TRBD1 on 5 matching bases. V lost 2 bases to trimming and J lost 8 bases, with 10 bases between them. The CDR3 is 14 residues long. CDR1 LNHDA and CDR2 SQIVND come from the germline V gene (reference sequence). CDR3 DNA: TGTGCCAGTAGTATATTTGGGGCCGATTCACCCCTCCACTTT. Its translation: CASSIFGADSPLHF.

A word on this clone: Other nucleotide sequences in the sample specify the same CDR3. V is TRBV4-2 and J is TRBJ2-5; TRBD2 might be the D (5 bases). CDR1 LGHNA and CDR2 YNFKEQ come from the germline V gene. Trimming pared 0 bases from V and 1 base from J, leaving 6 bases between. The CDR3 is made up of 14 amino acids. CDR3 in amino acids: CASSQDRGQETQYF. CDR3 DNA sequence: TGTGCCAGCAGCCAAGATCGGGGCCAAGAGACCCAGTACTTC.

CDR3: CASSPWRQQIFTEAFF. The CDR3 DNA follows: TGTGCCAGCAGCCCCTGGAGGCAACAGATCTTCACTGAAGCTTTCTTT. This rearrangement joins TRBV3-1 (or the pseudogene TRBV3-2) to TRBJ1-1, with unresolved D. This CDR3 comprises 16 residues. Germline V gene sequence: CDR1 LGHDT, CDR2 YNNKEL (reference sequence). V gave up 4 bases and J gave up 4 bases, with 19 bases separating them.

This clone has just one count. The chain combines TRBV30 with TRBJ1-6; D not certain. The length of the CDR3 is 15 residues. V lost 8 bases, J lost 0 bases, and 14 bases lay in between. Germline lookup yields CDR1 GTSNPN and CDR2 SVGIG (reference sequence). The CDR3 DNA reads TGTGCCGGAGGCCGGGGAGGCTCCTATAATTCACCCCTCCACTTT. Its translation is CAGGRGGSYNSPLHF.

This clone came up a few times. The chain is built from TRBV5-5 and TRBJ2-7; D is unresolved. The V gene's germline CDR1 is SGHKS and CDR2 YYEKEE (reference sequence). Trimming stripped 2 bases from V and 0 bases from J, with 6 bases between. The CDR3 length is 13 residues. The CDR3 nucleotides are TGTGCCAGCAGCTTAAGCCACTCCTACGAGCAGTACTTC. Translated: CASSLSHSYEQYF.

This chain uses TRBV7-9 with TRBJ2-3, with TRBD2 matching over 12 bases. The CDR3 has 17 residues. Germline V lookup: CDR1 SEHNR, CDR2 FQNEAQ (reference sequence). V shed 1 base and J 6 bases; nucleotides not matched to a gene: 8. The CDR3 DNA reads as TGTGCCAGCAGCTTAGAACTAGCGGGAGGCACGCATGATACGCAGTATTTT. Amino acid sequence: CASSLELAGGTHDTQYF.

The rearrangement uses TRBV9 and TRBJ1-5, with TRBD1 as a possible D gene (6 bases). The CDR3 totals 19 residues. V lost 0 bases and J 1 base, leaving 20 bases between the germline ends. The V gene's germline CDR1 is SGDLS and CDR2 YYNGEE. The CDR3: CASSVGTNQGIRSNQPQHF. The CDR3 DNA reads TGTGCCAGCAGCGTAGGGACAAACCAGGGGATAAGGAGCAATCAGCCCCAGCATTTT.

V and J are TRBV9 and TRBJ1-6; no clear D. The CDR3 totals 16 residues. Germline CDR1 and CDR2: SGDLS and YYNGEE. V was cut by 2 bases and J by 9 bases, with 18 bases left in between. CDR3 amino acids: CASSVGSTLGASPLHF. The CDR3 DNA follows: TGTGCCAGCAGCGTCGGGTCCACCCTCGGTGCTTCACCCCTCCACTTT.

V and J are TRBV6-2 or TRBV6-3 and TRBJ2-7; perhaps TRBD2 as D (5 bases). Trimming stripped 3 bases from V and 2 bases from J, with 14 bases between. Germline CDR1 and CDR2: MNHEY and SVGEGT. There are 15 residues in the CDR3. The CDR3 coding sequence is TGTGCCAGCAGTTATCCCCGGACGGGAACCTACGAGCAGTACTTC. It translates to CASSYPRTGTYEQYF.